These 9 T cell receptor beta chains were all obtained from the same sample, sequenced in a study of PD-L1 blockade in urothelial cancer. Sequenced by immunoSEQ multiplex PCR; TCRdb stores in-frame clones only, minus some. The sample yields tens of thousands of clones, about 80% seen once. The starting material was PBMCs, obtained around atezolizumab (anti-PD-L1) treatment. The receptors derive from a man between 65 and 80 years old with urothelial cancer.

V usage is TRBV20-1 and J usage is TRBJ2-3; D uncertain. The CDR3 length is 10 residues. Deletions cut 6 bases from V and 8 bases from J, with 9 bases between. The V gene's germline CDR1 is DFQATT and CDR2 SNEGSKA (reference sequence). The CDR3 protein is CSAPSGTQYF. For the CDR3, the DNA is TGCAGTGCCCCCTCCGGTACGCAGTATTTT.

The J gene is TRBJ2-1, the V gene TRBV14; tentative D call: TRBD2 (7 bases). This CDR3 comprises 19 residues. Germline lookup yields CDR1 SGHDN and CDR2 FVKESK. Trimming stripped 0 bases from V and 4 bases from J, with 22 bases between. The CDR3 sequence is CASSQDLGFRGAGYNEQFF. The CDR3, as DNA: TGTGCCAGCAGCCAAGATCTCGGCTTTCGGGGGGCGGGGTACAATGAGCAGTTCTTC.

This chain joins TRBV19 and TRBJ2-7; 8 nucleotides align to TRBD2. This CDR3 contains 15 residues. The trim removed 3 bases at V and 2 bases at J, leaving 6 bases unmatched. Germline CDR1 and CDR2: LNHDA and SQIVND (reference sequence). This CDR3 is CASSIMAREAYEQYF. The CDR3 nucleotides are TGTGCCAGTAGTATTATGGCGCGGGAGGCCTACGAGCAGTACTTC.

V gene TRBV6-6 combines with J gene TRBJ1-4; D is uncertain. V lost 2 bases and J 8 bases, leaving 9 bases between the germline ends. The CDR3 runs 13 residues. From germline, CDR1 is MNHNY and CDR2 SVGAGI (reference sequence). The CDR3 protein is CASSYISTEKLFF. In DNA, the CDR3 is TGTGCCAGCAGTTACATCTCGACAGAAAAACTGTTTTTT.

The chain links TRBV29-1 to TRBJ2-1; 11 bases fit TRBD2. V dropped 1 base and J dropped 11; count of bases not matched to a gene: 7. Germline V gives CDR1 SQVTM, CDR2 ANQGSEA. There are 14 residues in the CDR3. The CDR3 region has the DNA TGCAGCGTTGAAGTAAGAGGACTAGCGGGTAAGCAGTTCTTC. This gives the protein CSVEVRGLAGKQFF.

This clone has only a few counts. The chain links TRBV7-2 to TRBJ2-1; 9 positions match TRBD2. V lost 6 bases, J lost 4 bases, and 10 bases stayed unmatched. The germline V gene has CDR1 SGHTA and CDR2 FQGNSA. The CDR3 is 16 residues long. CDR3 protein: CASSPRLAEIYNEQFF. CDR3 nucleotide sequence: TGTGCCAGCAGTCCAAGACTAGCGGAGATATACAATGAGCAGTTCTTC.

The rearrangement links TRBV5-1 to TRBJ2-1; the match to TRBD2 covers 10 bases. Germline-derived CDR1 and CDR2 are SGHRS and YFSETQ. The V gene end was trimmed by 4 bases and the J gene end by 0 bases; junction bases not matched to a gene: 4. This CDR3 region has 16 residues. The CDR3 region is CASSAGLAASYNEQFF. CDR3 in DNA: TGCGCCAGCAGCGCAGGACTAGCGGCCTCCTACAATGAGCAGTTCTTC.

Details on this clone: The junction departs from germline at one end; a sequencing error may be responsible. Other DNA variants within this sample encode the same CDR3. The rearrangement uses TRBV11-3 and TRBJ2-2; TRBD2 agrees at 7 bases. This CDR3 contains 14 residues. Germline CDR1 reads SGHNT; CDR2 reads YENEEA. CDR3 in amino acids: CASSPSGRTGELFF. The DNA for the CDR3 is TGTGCCAGCAGCCCTAGCGGTCGCACCGGGGAACTGTTTTTT.

This clone has a single count. The rearrangement uses TRBV19 and TRBJ2-5, with TRBD2 identical over 12 bases. The CDR3 sequence is 16 residues long. Per germline, CDR1 LNHDA and CDR2 SQIVND (reference sequence). V dropped 7 bases and J dropped 1; count of bases not matched to a gene: 7. CDR3 amino acids: CASTPTSGGFQETQYF. The CDR3 DNA sequence: TGTGCCAGTACCCCGACTAGCGGGGGTTTCCAAGAGACCCAGTACTTC.